A single sample is the source of the 21 T cell receptor beta chains below, sequenced in a study of neurological immune-mediated disorders. TCRdb analysed the 5' RACE reads with MiXCR anew, one entry per CDR3 protein. The sample yields about 52,000 distinct CDR3 sequences, around 4% seen once. What was sequenced was PBMCs. These receptors all come from a man between 60 and 75 years old with multiple sclerosis.

This clonotype was found many times. The V and J genes are TRBV5-1 and TRBJ2-7; 9 bases are a match to TRBD2. V gave up 5 bases and J gave up 7 bases; unmatched junction bases: 10. The CDR3 extends over 14 amino acids. Looked up from germline, CDR1 is SGHRS and CDR2 is YFSETQ. This CDR3 is CASRGLAEHQEQYF. CDR3 nucleotides: TGCGCCAGCAGGGGACTAGCCGAGCATCAGGAGCAGTACTTC.

This clonotype was seen at least ten times. The genes are TRBV3-1 and TRBJ1-5, with 9 bases aligning to TRBD1. From germline, CDR1 is LGHDT and CDR2 YNNKEL (reference sequence). After removal of 0 bases from V and 7 bases from J, the junction contained 4 bases not matched to a gene. This CDR3 has 15 residues. CDR3 nucleotides: TGTGCCAGCAGCCAAGATACAGGGGGCAGGCAGCCCCAGCATTTT. Translating gives CASSQDTGGRQPQHF. The whole variable domain, filled in from reference TRBV3-1 and TRBJ1-5, reads DTAVSQTPKYLVTQMGNDKSIKCEQNLGHDTMYWYKQDSKKFLKIMFSYNNKELIINETVPNRFSPKSPDKAHLNLHINSLELGDSAVYFCASSQDTGGRQPQHFGDGTRLSIL.

This clonotype was observed at least ten times. The V gene is TRBV20-1, the J gene TRBJ2-2; 9 nucleotides agree with TRBD1. Trimming cost V 5 bases and J 1 base; bases outside gene matches: 8. Germline CDR1 and CDR2: DFQATT and SNEGSKA (reference sequence). The CDR3 runs to 16 residues. The CDR3 reads CSAFDRGEKNTGELFF. The CDR3 region has the DNA TGCAGTGCTTTCGACAGGGGGGAGAAGAACACCGGGGAGCTGTTTTTT.

At least ten counts were recorded for this clonotype. This chain joins TRBV20-1 and TRBJ1-5; weak D call: TRBD1 (5 bases). This CDR3 has 13 amino acids. The germline V gene encodes CDR1 DFQATT and CDR2 SNEGSKA (reference sequence). The germline V and J ends were trimmed by 8 bases and 7 bases, with 18 bases remaining between them. CDR3 in amino acids: CSTSGGFKQPQHF. The CDR3 DNA reads as TGCAGTACCTCGGGGGGGTTTAAGCAGCCCCAGCATTTT.

This clonotype was seen many times. Germline is not matched at one junction end, which may reflect a read error. The chain combines TRBV7-9 with TRBJ1-6; D is perhaps TRBD1 (5 bases). Germline-derived CDR1 and CDR2 are SEHNR and FQNEAQ (reference sequence). This CDR3 has 13 amino acids. DNA for the CDR3: TGTGCCAGCATCGACAGTGGGAATTCAACCCTCAACTTT. Translation: CASIDSGNSTLNF.

This clonotype was counted ten times or more. V gene TRBV5-6 combines with J gene TRBJ2-5; no firm D call. The germline V and J ends were trimmed by 1 base and 2 bases, with 12 bases remaining between them. This CDR3 comprises 15 residues. Per germline, CDR1 SGHDT and CDR2 YYEEEE. CDR3 in amino acids: CASSLNGRGQETQYF. The CDR3 nucleotides read TGTGCCAGCAGCTTGAATGGACGAGGTCAAGAGACCCAGTACTTC.

This clonotype occurred many times. The gene calls are TRBV27 and TRBJ2-7; 8 bases are shared with TRBD1. The CDR3 covers 14 residues. The V segment lost 2 bases and the J segment 2 bases; nucleotides outside the gene matches: 2. CDR1 and CDR2 from the germline V gene are MNHEY and SMNVEV (reference sequence). The CDR3 loop reads CASSLRTGPYEQYF. CDR3 in DNA: TGTGCCAGCAGTTTAAGGACAGGGCCCTACGAGCAGTACTTC.

This clonotype was detected many times. The rearrangement uses TRBV12-3 or TRBV12-4 and TRBJ2-5; D is possibly TRBD2 (5 bases). Trimming shortened V by 5 bases and J by 0 bases, and 7 bases separated the two germline ends. The CDR3 consists of 13 residues. CDR3 amino acids: CASSRRHQETQYF. The DNA of the CDR3 is TGTGCCAGCAGTCGGAGGCACCAAGAGACCCAGTACTTC.

This clonotype was detected only a few times. V is TRBV11-2 and J is TRBJ1-2, with D possibly being TRBD1 (6 bases). Trimming removed 3 bases at V and 0 bases at J, with 11 bases between. Germline V gene lookup returns CDR1 SGHAT and CDR2 FQNNGV. The CDR3 consists of 15 residues. Written as DNA, the CDR3 is TGTGCCAGCAGCTTGAGGACAGCCACTAACTATGGCTACACCTTC. Translating it yields CASSLRTATNYGYTF.

This clonotype was detected ten times or more. The chain is built from TRBV5-1 and TRBJ2-7; D is undetermined. The V end lost 4 bases, the J end lost 1 base, and 9 bases lay between the germline ends. Germline assignment: CDR1 SGHRS and CDR2 YFSETQ. The CDR3 contains 13 residues. CDR3 sequence: CASSVQESYEQYF. The CDR3 DNA is TGCGCCAGCAGCGTTCAGGAATCCTACGAGCAGTACTTC.

This clonotype was counted ten times or more. The gene calls are TRBV12-3 or TRBV12-4 and TRBJ2-5, with D perhaps TRBD1 or TRBD2 (6 bases each). V lost 8 bases and J lost 2, with 15 bases in between. The CDR3 has 14 amino acids. The CDR3 sequence: CASSKGGIQETQYF. CDR3 DNA sequence: TGTGCCAGCTCGAAGGGGGGCATTCAAGAGACCCAGTACTTC.

In this sample, this clonotype turned up many times. This chain joins TRBV30 and TRBJ2-6, with D perhaps matching TRBD1 or TRBD2 (5 bases each). V lost 2 bases, J lost 0 bases, and 14 bases lay in between. The germline V gene encodes CDR1 GTSNPN and CDR2 SVGIG (reference sequence). The CDR3 extends over 17 amino acids. CDR3 nucleotides: TGTGCCTGGAGTCGGGGCAGAACAAACTCTGGGGCCAACGTCCTGACTTTC. It encodes CAWSRGRTNSGANVLTF.

This clonotype was recorded at least ten times. The chain employs TRBV20-1 and TRBJ2-1; 9 bases match TRBD2. The CDR3 has 18 residues. With 1 base clipped from V and 7 bases from J, the junction kept 17 bases outside the gene matches. CDR1 and CDR2 (germline): DFQATT, SNEGSKA (reference sequence). In nucleotides, the CDR3 is TGCAGTGCTAGAGGGGGCGTGCAAGCGGGGGGCCACCCTAATGAGCAGTTCTTC. This codes for CSARGGVQAGGHPNEQFF.

This clonotype was counted at least ten times. The chain has TRBV6-1 and TRBJ2-2; D gene unclear. The germline V gene encodes CDR1 MNHNS and CDR2 SASEGT. This CDR3 has 15 amino acids. Between the trimmed V and J ends, which lost 2 bases and 2 bases, there was a span of 9 bases. This CDR3 reads CASSENRANTGELFF. Here the CDR3 DNA reads TGTGCCAGCAGTGAAAATAGGGCTAACACCGGGGAGCTGTTTTTT.

At least ten counts were recorded for this clonotype. The genes are TRBV5-1 and TRBJ1-1; 7 bases match TRBD1. Looked up from germline, CDR1 is SGHRS and CDR2 is YFSETQ. Trimming cost V 1 base and J 2 bases; bases outside gene matches: 8. The length of the CDR3 is 16 residues. The CDR3 loop is CASSLNTGAQNTEAFF. The CDR3 nucleotides are TGCGCCAGCAGCTTGAATACAGGGGCCCAAAACACTGAAGCTTTCTTT.

This clonotype was seen ten or more times. The chain joins TRBV6-5 to TRBJ2-7, with 8 bases fitting TRBD2. The CDR3 loop spans 20 amino acids. CDR1 and CDR2 (germline): MNHEY, SVGAGI. V lost 4 bases to trimming and J lost 4 bases; unmatched junction nucleotides: 24. As DNA, the CDR3 is TGTGCCAGCAGTTCGAAGCTTCCCCCTCCTAGCGGGCGGGGAATATACGAGCAGTACTTC. It specifies CASSSKLPPPSGRGIYEQYF.

This clonotype was detected many times. The chain couples TRBV28 to TRBJ1-2; D is undetermined. The CDR3 runs to 12 residues. The germline V and J ends were trimmed by 10 bases and 6 bases, with 15 bases remaining between them. CDR1 is MDHEN and CDR2 is SYDVKM in the germline V gene. The DNA for the CDR3 is TGTGCCACCCGCGGCAGTTGGGATGGCTACACCTTC. Translated: CATRGSWDGYTF.

The chain is built from TRBV2 and TRBJ1-4, with D possibly being TRBD1 (5 bases). Germline-derived CDR1 and CDR2 are SNHLY and FYNNEI. Trimming removed 4 bases at V and 8 bases at J, with 11 bases between. The CDR3 has 13 amino acids. The CDR3 sequence is CASSAQRGEKLFF. CDR3 coding DNA: TGTGCCAGCAGTGCCCAAAGGGGCGAAAAACTGTTTTTT.

This clonotype was seen at least ten times. The chain combines TRBV5-1 with TRBJ2-1, with 7 bases lining up with TRBD1. Germline CDR1 reads SGHRS; CDR2 reads YFSETQ. The J segment lost 3 bases and the V segment lost 0 bases, leaving 21 bases of the junction unmatched. This CDR3 comprises 21 residues. The CDR3 reads CASSLVPYPDRTGLDYNEQFF. CDR3 sequence (DNA): TGCGCCAGCAGCTTGGTACCCTACCCGGACAGGACGGGGTTGGACTACAATGAGCAGTTCTTC.

This clonotype was seen repeatedly, ten times or more. The chain uses TRBV4-1 and TRBJ2-4; maybe TRBD2 (6 bases). CDR3 length: 18 residues. V shed 4 bases and J shed 0 bases, with 19 bases lying between them. CDR1 is MGHRA, CDR2 YSYEKL, per germline. The CDR3 nucleotides are TGCGCCAGCAGCCCCGGGAGATTCTACGGAGTAGCCAAAAACATTCAGTACTTC. The encoded protein is CASSPGRFYGVAKNIQYF.

This clonotype occurred many times. The rearrangement joins TRBV6-1 to TRBJ2-7; D is uncertain. Deletions cut 0 bases from V and 1 base from J, with 10 bases between. The V gene's germline CDR1 is MNHNS and CDR2 SASEGT. This CDR3 region has 15 residues. The CDR3 nucleotides read TGTGCCAGCAGTGAAGCGCATTCCGCATCCTACGAGCAGTACTTC. Residues: CASSEAHSASYEQYF.